Below are 17 T cell receptor beta chains sequenced from a single sample in a study of shared clonotypes between healthy human individuals. Assay: immunoSEQ multiplex PCR; the TCRdb copy retains only in-frame clones and omits some. Found here are over 95,000 clones, about 71% of them singletons; the top ten hold under 25%. The material sequenced was memory CD8+ T cells sorted from blood. Subset defined: CD45RO+ cells pooled with CCR7-negative TemRA cells. The receptors come from a woman in her thirties in good health.

This chain connects TRBV27 to TRBJ2-5, with 7 bases aligning to TRBD2. The J call is doubtful: the DNA matches TRBJ2-7 better. The CDR3 is 16 amino acids. Germline assignment: CDR1 MNHEY and CDR2 SMNVEV (reference sequence). The CDR3 loop is CASSLLADTVPHEQYF. The CDR3 DNA reads as TGTGCCAGCAGTTTACTAGCGGACACGGTTCCCCACGAGCAGTACTTC.

This sequence joins TRBV28 and TRBJ2-1, with 11 positions matching TRBD2. Unmatched junction bases numbered 11, after V lost 7 bases and J lost 0 bases. The CDR3 is made up of 18 amino acids. Germline CDR1 and CDR2: MDHEN and SYDVKM. The CDR3 reads CASTSTGLAESSYNEQFF. CDR3 sequence (DNA): TGTGCCAGCACCTCAACGGGACTAGCGGAGAGCTCCTACAATGAGCAGTTCTTC.

This clone was observed a few times. The J gene is TRBJ1-5, the V gene TRBV27; TRBD1 might be the D (6 bases). Germline CDR1 MNHEY, CDR2 SMNVEV (reference sequence). The CDR3 contains 14 residues. V was pared by 6 bases and J by 5 bases, with 14 bases between. The CDR3 DNA reads as TGTGCCAGCAGCAATACAGGGTGGTATCAGCCCCAGCATTTT. Its protein is CASSNTGWYQPQHF.

This clone occurred a few times. The rearrangement links TRBV5-5 to TRBJ1-2; D is uncertain. Per germline, CDR1 SGHKS and CDR2 YYEKEE (reference sequence). CDR3 size: 15 residues. V lost 2 bases and J lost 8, with 19 bases in between. The CDR3 DNA sequence: TGTGCCAGCAGCTTACAGCCAGGAGATCCTAGGGGCTACACCTTC. Translation gives CASSLQPGDPRGYTF.

The rearrangement joins TRBV29-1 to TRBJ1-2, with D hard to call. This CDR3 comprises 12 residues. Trimming stripped 0 bases from V and 5 bases from J, with 7 bases between. Germline CDR1 and CDR2: SQVTM and ANQGSEA. The CDR3 bases are TGCAGCGTTGAAGATCTGGAGTATGGCTACACCTTC. Amino acid sequence: CSVEDLEYGYTF.

The gene calls are TRBV29-1 and TRBJ2-1, with D uncertain. Germline V gives CDR1 SQVTM, CDR2 ANQGSEA. V lost 0 bases and J 0 bases, leaving 15 bases between the germline ends. The CDR3 consists of 17 residues. DNA of the CDR3: TGCAGCGTTGAAGATCTGGCGGAAGCGCACTCCTACAATGAGCAGTTCTTC. Translating it yields CSVEDLAEAHSYNEQFF.

The chain combines TRBV16 with TRBJ2-5; D remains unclear. The J call may be wrong; the DNA end is better matched by TRBJ2-7. The length of the CDR3 is 12 residues. Germline CDR1 KGHSY, CDR2 FQNENV. CDR3 sequence: CASSQSADEQYF. The CDR3 nucleotides are TGTGCCAGCAGCCAATCTGCCGACGAGCAGTACTTC.

The J gene is TRBJ2-7, the V gene TRBV7-6; the D is unclear. V lost 1 base and J lost 3, with 16 bases in between. Germline CDR1 SGHVS, CDR2 FNYEAQ. There are 16 residues in the CDR3. CDR3 in DNA: TGTGCCAGCAGCTTAGAGGCTGCCGGTAGAGGCTACGAGCAGTACTTC. It specifies CASSLEAAGRGYEQYF.

CDR3 sequence: CASSYPSGAGELFF. The CDR3 DNA reads as TGTGCCAGCAGTTACCCATCAGGCGCCGGGGAGCTGTTTTTT. The chain is built from TRBV6-6 and TRBJ2-2, with D uncertain. The germline V and J ends were trimmed by 2 bases and 6 bases, with 10 bases remaining between them. The CDR3 consists of 14 residues. In germline, CDR1 is MNHNY, CDR2 SVGAGI (reference sequence).

This clone showed up just a few times. The chain recombines TRBV30 with TRBJ1-1; 7 bases map to TRBD1. CDR1 and CDR2 (germline): GTSNPN, SVGIG (reference sequence). The CDR3 loop spans 16 amino acids. V trimming: 0 bases; J trimming: 1 base; junction bases outside the gene matches: 8. CDR3 protein: CAWSVSRTGRNTEAFF. The CDR3 nucleotides read TGTGCCTGGAGTGTATCTCGGACAGGCCGGAACACTGAAGCTTTCTTT.

The rearrangement links TRBV15 to TRBJ1-2, with a tentative D call TRBD1 (5 bases). CDR1 and CDR2 from the germline V gene are LNHNV and YYDKDF (reference sequence). There are 16 residues in the CDR3. Deletions cut 1 base from V and 2 bases from J, with 14 bases between. The CDR3 region is CATSRVEVGTNYGYTF. The CDR3 region has the DNA TGTGCCACCAGCAGAGTTGAAGTAGGGACGAACTATGGCTACACCTTC.

The chain employs TRBV27 and TRBJ2-1, with 7 bases lining up with TRBD2. The CDR3 totals 15 residues. V lost 2 bases and J lost 8; bases outside the gene matches: 9. From germline, CDR1 is MNHEY and CDR2 SMNVEV (reference sequence). This CDR3 is CASSLARTSGHEQFF. In DNA, the CDR3 is TGTGCCAGCAGTTTAGCTCGGACTAGTGGTCATGAGCAGTTCTTC.

V and J are TRBV9 and TRBJ2-1, with 9 bases identical to TRBD2. Germline CDR1 and CDR2: SGDLS and YYNGEE. V was pared by 0 bases and J by 10 bases, with 8 bases of the junction left unmatched. This CDR3 has 15 amino acids. CDR3 residues: CASSVAGTSTMEQFF. CDR3 sequence (DNA): TGTGCCAGCAGCGTAGCCGGGACTAGCACAATGGAGCAGTTCTTC. Looking up the rest from reference TRBV9 and TRBJ2-1 gives the full variable domain: DSGVTQTPKHLITATGQRVTLRCSPRSGDLSVYWYQQSLDQGLQFLIQYYNGEERAKGNILERFSAQQFPDLHSELNLSSLELGDSALYFCASSVAGTSTMEQFFGPGTRLTVL.

This clone came up once. The rearrangement uses TRBV10-3 and TRBJ2-1, with 12 positions matching TRBD2. The ends lost 3 bases at V and 2 bases at J; junction bases unmatched: 2. The CDR3 contains 16 residues. Germline V gives CDR1 ENHRY, CDR2 SYGVKD. The chain's CDR3 is CAISDLAGGPYNEQFF. The CDR3 bases are TGTGCCATCAGTGACCTAGCGGGAGGGCCCTACAATGAGCAGTTCTTC.

This clone was detected ten times or more. The chain combines TRBV11-2 with TRBJ2-1, with 8 bases lining up with TRBD1. CDR1 is SGHAT and CDR2 is FQNNGV in the germline V gene. Trimming took 6 bases from V and 6 from J; bases not matched to a gene: 4. This CDR3 spans 13 amino acids. This CDR3 is CASRQGGTNEQFF. The CDR3 DNA follows: TGTGCCAGCAGACAGGGGGGAACCAATGAGCAGTTCTTC. Full variable domain (remainder filled in from reference TRBV11-2 and TRBJ2-1): EAGVAQSPRYKIIEKRQSVAFWCNPISGHATLYWYQQILGQGPKLLIQFQNNGVVDDSQLPKDRFSAERLKGVDSTLKIQPAKLEDSAVYLCASRQGGTNEQFFGPGTRLTVL.

The chain couples TRBV7-9 to TRBJ2-7; possibly TRBD1 for D (8 bases). Looked up from germline, CDR1 is SEHNR and CDR2 is FQNEAQ (reference sequence). The CDR3 has 14 amino acids. V lost 2 bases and J 8 bases, leaving 16 bases between the germline ends. CDR3 nucleotides: TGTGCCAGCAGCTTAAACAGGGGGACTACGAAGCAGTACTTC. Protein product: CASSLNRGTTKQYF.

In its sample, this clone is medium-sized. The same CDR3 is also encoded by other DNA sequences in this sample. This chain links TRBV19 with TRBJ1-1; unclear D gene. Germline CDR1 is LNHDA and CDR2 is SQIVND (reference sequence). The CDR3 loop spans 13 amino acids. V was trimmed by 2 bases and J by 2 bases, leaving 6 bases between them. Here the CDR3 reads CASSIWVNTEAFF. The DNA for the CDR3 is TGTGCCAGTAGTATATGGGTAAACACTGAAGCTTTCTTT.